This entry features one T cell receptor beta chain sequence. The CDR3 has 15 amino acids. J lost 5 bases, V lost 0 bases, and 4 bases had no gene match. Germline V lookup: CDR1 KGHSH, CDR2 LQKENI. The data originate from a study of control samples from healthy donors and cancer patients. Some clones are missing from TCRdb's copy, which holds only in-frame ones; the method was immunoSEQ multiplex PCR. This table has 24,000 or so clones, more than 80% appearing once. The sequenced material came from PBMCs. The clonotype was recovered from a man aged 60 to 75 with head and neck cancer. This rearrangement joins TRBV18 to TRBJ2-1; TRBD2 agrees at 7 bases. The DNA of the CDR3 is TGTGCCAGCTCACCACCCCAGCGGGATCACAATGAGCAGTTCTTC. This gives the protein CASSPPQRDHNEQFF.